The 21 T cell receptor beta chains in this list originate from one sample, sequenced in a study of patients with pleural tuberculosis. TCRdb passed the reads through MiXCR, listing each CDR3 protein once. In the table there are some 29,000 distinct CDR3 sequences, 18% of which are singletons. The sample taken for sequencing was peripheral blood. Receptors were obtained from a human donor with pleural tuberculosis.

This clonotype was seen ten or more times. One end of the junction is discordant with germline, which a read error may explain. The chain joins TRBV7-9 to TRBJ1-2; possible D gene TRBD1, 5 bases. The germline CDR1 and CDR2 sequences are SEHNR and FQNEAQ (reference sequence). CDR3 length: 11 amino acids. CDR3 nucleotides: TGTGCCAGCAGCTCCCGGGGACCAGCCCGTTTC. Residues: CASSSRGPARF.

Many counts were recorded for this clonotype. The chain combines TRBV5-1 with TRBJ1-2; D uncertain. The CDR3 extends over 12 amino acids. V lost 5 bases and J lost 5, with 10 bases in between. Germline V CDR1 and CDR2: SGHRS, YFSETQ. The CDR3 nucleotides are TGCGCCAGCAGAGACGCAATTTATGGCTACACCTTC. This codes for CASRDAIYGYTF.

This clonotype was seen ten or more times. The chain has TRBV4-1 and TRBJ2-4; 12 nucleotides align to TRBD2. J was trimmed by 7 bases and V by 4 bases; bases with no gene match: 5. Germline V gene data show CDR1 as MGHRA and CDR2 as YSYEKL. This CDR3 spans 15 amino acids. The CDR3 DNA reads as TGCGCCAGCAGCCCAGGACTAGCGGGACGGAACATTCAGTACTTC. This translates into CASSPGLAGRNIQYF.

There are many counts of this clonotype. The V and J genes are TRBV10-3 and TRBJ1-3, with D maybe TRBD1 (6 bases). CDR1 and CDR2 from the germline V gene are ENHRY and SYGVKD. The CDR3 extends over 16 amino acids. Trimming cost V 5 bases and J 8 bases, with 22 bases left between them. The CDR3 DNA reads as TGTGCCATCAGTACAGTACAGGGAACGTCGGGGGACACCATATATTTT. Protein product: CAISTVQGTSGDTIYF.

This clonotype showed up many times. The chain uses TRBV7-3 and TRBJ2-1, with D perhaps TRBD1 (5 bases). CDR3 length equals 14 residues. Germline V CDR1 and CDR2: SGHTA, FQGTGA. Trimming stripped 4 bases from V and 9 bases from J, with 16 bases between. The CDR3 region has the DNA TGTGCCAGCAGCTCAGGGCTGTCATGGGGTGAGCAGTTCTTC. The encoded protein is CASSSGLSWGEQFF.

This clonotype was counted ten times or more. The chain recombines TRBV5-6 with TRBJ1-1; no clear D. The V gene's germline CDR1 is SGHDT and CDR2 YYEEEE. The V end lost 2 bases, the J end lost 1 base, and 15 bases lay between the germline ends. The CDR3 is made up of 16 amino acids. The CDR3 spells CASSFLTEGTNTEAFF. The CDR3 DNA follows: TGTGCCAGCAGCTTCCTGACGGAAGGAACGAACACTGAAGCTTTCTTT.

Points on this clonotype: A clone one base away is much larger, so this may be a read error. The rearrangement joins TRBV4-2 to TRBJ2-7; no firm D call. The CDR3 is 15 amino acids. Germline loops: CDR1 LGHNA, CDR2 YNFKEQ. DNA of the CDR3: TGTGCCAGCAGCCAAGAAAATCGGCAGACCTACGAGCAGCACTTC. Translated: CASSQENRQTYEQHF.

The table lists this clonotype with many counts. This chain links TRBV7-6 with TRBJ2-5; 10 bases map to TRBD2. The V segment lost 1 base and the J segment 9 bases; nucleotides outside the gene matches: 17. The CDR3 is 18 amino acids. CDR1 is SGHVS and CDR2 is FNYEAQ in the germline V gene. The CDR3 loop is CASSLGTTAGGGLFSQYF. The CDR3 nucleotides read TGTGCCAGCAGCTTAGGGACAACAGCGGGGGGGGGCCTGTTTTCCCAGTACTTC.

As concerns this clonotype: At one end the junction does not follow the germline gene, possibly because of a read error. This chain uses TRBV3-1 with TRBJ2-1; D unclear. This CDR3 contains 11 residues. Germline V gene lookup returns CDR1 LGHDT and CDR2 YNNKEL (reference sequence). The DNA of the CDR3 is TGTGCCGGCAGCCAAGACAATGAGCAGCTCTTC. Its protein is CAGSQDNEQLF.

The chain employs TRBV7-9 and TRBJ2-7; weak D call: TRBD2 (6 bases). The germline V and J ends were trimmed by 5 bases and 5 bases, with 16 bases remaining between them. Per germline, CDR1 SEHNR and CDR2 FQNEAQ (reference sequence). The CDR3 totals 14 residues. CDR3 residues: CASSPGREENEQYF. The CDR3 DNA reads TGTGCCAGCAGCCCGGGGCGGGAAGAGAACGAGCAGTACTTC.

This clonotype was picked up many times. One junction end does not reproduce the germline sequence, and a read error may be involved. The CDR3 loop reads CSVEEGSGYTF. DNA for the CDR3: TGCAGCGTCGAAGAGGGTAGTGGCTACACCTTC. This chain links TRBV29-1 with TRBJ1-2; D gene uncertain. The CDR3 runs 11 residues. Germline-derived CDR1 and CDR2 are SQVTM and ANQGSEA.

By sample share, this clonotype is medium-sized. The rearrangement joins TRBV27 to TRBJ1-1; D call uncertain. Deletions cut 7 bases from V and 1 base from J, with 10 bases between. The CDR3 is made up of 13 amino acids. Germline V gene data show CDR1 as MNHEY and CDR2 as SMNVEV (reference sequence). The CDR3 reads CASKYRANTEAFF. In nucleotides, the CDR3 is TGTGCCAGCAAATATAGAGCGAACACTGAAGCTTTCTTT.

This clonotype was observed at least ten times. The chain has TRBV19 and TRBJ2-1; 10 nucleotides match TRBD2. After removal of 6 bases from V and 8 bases from J, the junction contained 19 bases not matched to a gene. This CDR3 spans 18 amino acids. Germline-derived CDR1 and CDR2 are LNHDA and SQIVND (reference sequence). The CDR3 is CASSYRFIAGGGWDEQFF. The CDR3 coding sequence is TGTGCCAGTAGCTACCGATTTATAGCGGGAGGAGGTTGGGATGAGCAGTTCTTC. Based on the CDR3 plus reference TRBV19 and TRBJ2-1, the full variable domain is DGGITQSPKYLFRKEGQNVTLSCEQNLNHDAMYWYRQDPGQGLRLIYYSQIVNDFQKGDIAEGYSVSREKKESFPLTVTSAQKNPTAFYLCASSYRFIAGGGWDEQFFGPGTRLTVL.

There are many counts of this clonotype. The CDR3 loop is CASSGQGASNQPQHF. For the CDR3, the DNA is TGTGCCAGCAGTGGGCAGGGGGCTAGCAATCAGCCCCAGCATTTT. The chain has TRBV2 and TRBJ1-5, with 8 bases matching TRBD1. This CDR3 contains 15 residues. Germline CDR1 is SNHLY and CDR2 is FYNNEI. J lost 0 bases, V lost 4 bases, and 2 bases had no gene match.

This clonotype was seen repeatedly, ten times or more. The chain carries TRBV4-1 and TRBJ2-7; 8 positions match TRBD1. Germline assignment: CDR1 MGHRA and CDR2 YSYEKL. This CDR3 comprises 14 residues. The ends lost 1 base at V and 5 bases at J; junction bases unmatched: 4. The CDR3 DNA follows: TGCGCCAGCAGCCAAGGGACAGGGTTTGACGAGCAGTACTTC. This encodes CASSQGTGFDEQYF.

The chain employs TRBV6-1 and TRBJ1-1; D gene uncertain. This CDR3 is 13 amino acids long. V dropped 5 bases and J dropped 5 bases, with 12 bases sitting between them. Germline V gene lookup returns CDR1 MNHNS and CDR2 SASEGT. The CDR3 nucleotides read TGTGCCAGCAGTCAAGGGAGGGATACTGAAGCTTTCTTT. As protein: CASSQGRDTEAFF.

This clonotype was picked up many times. The chain combines TRBV20-1 with TRBJ2-5; D is perhaps TRBD2 (6 bases). Germline CDR1 and CDR2: DFQATT and SNEGSKA (reference sequence). The CDR3 has 14 amino acids. With 5 bases removed from V and 4 bases from J, the gap between germline ends came to 17 bases. CDR3 DNA sequence: TGCAGTGCTGAGAAACCGGGAGCTTCAGAGACCCAGTACTTC. Its protein is CSAEKPGASETQYF.

Concerning this clonotype: Relative to the germline gene, one junction end is altered; a read error may explain this. The chain has TRBV19 and TRBJ1-1; TRBD1 might be the D (6 bases). The CDR3 length is 15 residues. CDR1 and CDR2 (germline): LNHDA, SQIVND (reference sequence). The CDR3 sequence: CAISIRGGMNTEAFF. The CDR3 DNA reads as TGTGCCATTAGTATACGTGGGGGCATGAACACTGAAGCTTTCTTT. Drawing the rest from reference TRBV19 and TRBJ1-1, the complete variable domain is DGGITQSPKYLFRKEGQNVTLSCEQNLNHDAMYWYRQDPGQGLRLIYYSQIVNDFQKGDIAEGYSVSREKKESFPLTVTSAQKNPTAFYLCAISIRGGMNTEAFFGQGTRLTVV.

Sample share makes this clonotype medium-sized. The gene calls are TRBV2 and TRBJ1-1; unclear D gene. The germline V and J ends were trimmed by 5 bases and 5 bases, with 18 bases remaining between them. The CDR3 covers 15 residues. Per the germline V gene, CDR1 is SNHLY and CDR2 is FYNNEI. The CDR3 DNA follows: TGTGCCAGCAGTATTAGGGCTGTGTCTGGGACTGAAGCTTTCTTT. This gives the protein CASSIRAVSGTEAFF.

This clonotype was picked up many times. The rearrangement joins TRBV20-1 to TRBJ2-7; tentatively, D is TRBD2 (5 bases). The length of the CDR3 is 13 residues. CDR1 DFQATT and CDR2 SNEGSKA come from the germline V gene (reference sequence). The V gene lost 3 bases and the J gene lost 5 bases, with 14 bases spanning the gap. CDR3 coding DNA: TGCAGTGCTAGTAGTCCGGGGAGCCACGAGCAGTACTTC. Its translation is CSASSPGSHEQYF.

This clonotype is deemed medium-sized (0.01 to 0.1%). This sequence joins TRBV6-6 and TRBJ1-1; no clear D. Germline CDR1 is MNHNY and CDR2 is SVGAGI (reference sequence). Deletions cut 0 bases from V and 1 base from J, with 9 bases between. The CDR3 consists of 15 residues. The DNA of the CDR3 is TGTGCCAGCAGTTACTCCGGCACAAGGAACACTGAAGCTTTCTTT. It is translated as CASSYSGTRNTEAFF.